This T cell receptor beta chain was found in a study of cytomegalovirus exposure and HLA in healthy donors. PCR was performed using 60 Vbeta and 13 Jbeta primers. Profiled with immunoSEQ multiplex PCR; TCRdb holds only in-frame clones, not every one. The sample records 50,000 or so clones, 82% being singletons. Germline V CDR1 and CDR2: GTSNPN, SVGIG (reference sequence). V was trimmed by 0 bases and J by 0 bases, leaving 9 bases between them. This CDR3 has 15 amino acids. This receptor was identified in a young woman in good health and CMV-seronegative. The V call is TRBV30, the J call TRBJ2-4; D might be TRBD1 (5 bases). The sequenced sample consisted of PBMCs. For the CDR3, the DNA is TGTGCCTGGAGTGTAGGGGCCCTAGCCAAAAACATTCAGTACTTC. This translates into CAWSVGALAKNIQYF.